The T cell receptor delta chain described here comes from a study of DNA immune sequencing with unique molecular identifiers (TCRdb year 2020). About the full investigation: Immunomagnetic cell separation was used to enrich gammadelta T cells from buffy coats, and the genomic DNA of the enriched gammadelta T cells was sequenced. For the enriched versus non-enriched comparison, about 100 ng enriched gammadelta T-cell DNA and 1 ug non-enriched PBMC DNA were sequenced. The study developed and validated an ultrasensitive DNA-based TRD repertoire sequencing method using PCR-introduced unique molecular identifiers. Fluorescence-activated cell sorting was used to enrich gammadelta T cells from PBMC of over nine healthy individuals. Validation of the sequencing method was done both on synthetic reference molecules and on blood samples taken from healthy individuals. Healthy individuals were used as donors, and sorted peripheral blood gammadelta T cells were profiled from approximately 9 of these donors.

Overall study results and their limits: TRDV2 paired with TRDJ1 was the most common TRD rearrangement among clonotypes in healthy donors. Variation in TRD repertoire diversity was observed between healthy donors, with several donors found to be highly oligoclonal, in that the top 5 clonotypes exceeded half of productive molecules. The primer-based approach cannot detect novel TRD sequences that are not targeted by the primers.

Ends trimmed: V by 0 bases, J by 0 bases; bases unmatched to a gene: 17. The CDR3 measures 20 amino acids from cysteine to phenylalanine. Only the CDR3 part of the read is kept: 60 bases, read in frame from the first base. CDR1 and CDR2 (GEAIGNYY, EKD) derive from the germline V gene. There are a few counts of this clone. Its antigen remains unidentified. The protein in TCRdb stems from a much larger clone and differs at residue 7 from this DNA's translation, likely a read error; here the protein is translated from the DNA. Libraries came from multiplex PCR. A 32-plex assay with primers for all 8 TRDV and 4 TRDJ genes covering the CDR3 was used to amplify genomic DNA. A 12-nucleotide UMI was attached over about 3 barcoding PCR cycles, and a second PCR was then run with Illumina adapter primers. AMPure XP beads were used to purify the libraries, whose quality was checked on a Fragment Analyzer using the HS NGS Fragment kit. Sequencing used an Illumina MiniSeq mid-output kit with roughly 20% PhiX and 150 cycles of paired-end reads. In the authors' own workflow: MIGEC version 1.2.9 was used to process reads, grouping reads by UMI and building error-corrected consensus sequences. Modified VDJtools version 1.2.1 scripts and the tcR R package were used for post-processing. TCRdb reprocessed the public data with the CATT caller; entries with the same nucleotide sequence were combined afterwards. TCRdb, not the authors, supplied the V and J calls. The sample table records thousands of delta-chain clones; about an eighth of these occur just once. Around 52% of the sample goes to the ten largest clones.

The sample taken for sequencing was gamma-delta T cells enriched from blood buffy coat, or unenriched PBMCs (not recorded which). The TCR comes from a human donor in good health. This receptor chain uses TRDV2 and TRDJ1; the central 8 bases match TRDD3. The DNA is as follows: TGTGCCTGTGACACCCTGAAGGTTTCTGGGGGACACGAGTACACCGATAAACTCATCTTT. Its protein reads: CACDTLKVSGGHEYTDKLIF.